This T cell receptor (beta chain) emerged from a study of vaccination and CD4 T cells after COVID-19. Oncomine TCR Beta short-read sequencing was applied to DNA from cultured CD4+ T cells. In this case, cultured CD4+ T cells provided the extracted genomic DNA. In TCRdb, the PCR reads were re-called with MiXCR into one record per CDR3 protein. The repertoire includes 9,500 to 15,000 distinct CDR3 sequences, approximately 55% of them detected once, and approximately 24% sits in the top ten. The CDR3 loop spans 14 amino acids. In germline, CDR1 is MNHNS, CDR2 SASEGT. With V trimmed by 3 bases and J by 3 bases, 3 bases remained unmatched. This clonotype has a handful of counts. The target antigen is unknown. Treatment indicated: approximately 10-day PBMC culture with coronavirus spike peptide pools or control peptides (ViraFEST assay).

The sequencing sample was made of CD4+ T cells from blood, cultured in vitro. The V call is TRBV6-1, the J call TRBJ2-3, with TRBD1 matching 7 bases. The receptor was derived from a human donor who had recovered from COVID-19. The CDR3: CASSDRQGTDTQYF. The CDR3 nucleotides are TGTGCCAGCAGTGACAGACAGGGAACAGATACGCAGTATTTT.